The clone carrying this T cell receptor beta chain was counted between two and nine times. Antigen: not known. These data originate in a study of beta chain features in type 1 diabetes. Findings and caveats of the study: In the patient group, naive, central memory and Treg TCRB repertoires seemed more alike than in the healthy donor group.

Trimming shortened V by 1 base and J by 7 bases, and 13 bases separated the two germline ends. The germline gives CDR1 MGHDK, CDR2 SYGVNS. This CDR3 comprises 14 residues. TCRB transcripts that were expressed got sequenced, as all of the isolated RNA had been reverse transcribed. Repertoires were generated with immunoSEQ multiplex PCR, while TCRdb's copy carries only in-frame clones and drops some. This table holds a few hundred thousand clones, 14% found once. The J gene is TRBJ2-5, the V gene TRBV25-1; tentative D call: TRBD2 (7 bases). The sample comprised naive CD4+ T cells from blood. The sequence was collected from a man younger than 45 in good health. The CDR3 DNA is TGTGCCAGCAGTGAATCGGGGGGCCCACGGACCCAGTACTTC. Its protein is CASSESGGPRTQYF.